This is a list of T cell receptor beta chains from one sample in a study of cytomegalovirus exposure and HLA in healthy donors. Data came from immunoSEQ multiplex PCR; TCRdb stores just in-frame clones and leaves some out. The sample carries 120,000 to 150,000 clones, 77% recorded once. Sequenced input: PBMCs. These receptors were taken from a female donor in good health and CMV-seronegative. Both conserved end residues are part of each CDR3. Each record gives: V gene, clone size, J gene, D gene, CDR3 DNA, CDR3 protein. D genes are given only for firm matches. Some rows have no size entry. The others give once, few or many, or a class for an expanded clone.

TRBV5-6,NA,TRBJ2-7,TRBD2,TGTGCCAGCAGCTTAAGGACTAGCGGTAACGAGCAGTACTTC,CASSLRTSGNEQYF
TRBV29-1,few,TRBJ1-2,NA,TGCAGCGTTCTGGGTCAGGGGCGGGAGGGCTACACCTTC,CSVLGQGREGYTF
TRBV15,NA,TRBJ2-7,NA,TGTGCCACCACAGGGGATAACGGGCAGTACTTC,CATTGDNGQYF
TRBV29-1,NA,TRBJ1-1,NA,TGCAGCGCTGGTACAGGGCTCACTGAAGCTTTCTTT,CSAGTGLTEAFF
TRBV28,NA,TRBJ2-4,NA,TGTGCCAGCAGTTTGCCAGGGTATGCGGCCAAAAACATTCAGTACTTC,CASSLPGYAAKNIQYF
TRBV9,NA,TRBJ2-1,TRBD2,TGTGCCAGCAGCGTAGCTATAGCGGGAGGGAGGAATGAGCAGTTCTTC,CASSVAIAGGRNEQFF
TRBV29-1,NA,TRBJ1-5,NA,TGCAGCGTTGGATTACGCGGCAATCAGCCCCAGCATTTT,CSVGLRGNQPQHF
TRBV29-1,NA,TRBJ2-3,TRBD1,TGCAGCGTCCCTTACTGGACAGGGAAGGTAGACACAGATACGCAGTATTTT,CSVPYWTGKVDTDTQYF
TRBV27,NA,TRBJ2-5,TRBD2,TGTGCCAGCAGTTTGGCTAGCGGGATTCAAGAGACCCAGTACTTC,CASSLASGIQETQYF
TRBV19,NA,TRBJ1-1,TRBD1,TGTGCCAGTAGTCAACACAGGGGACGGGGCACTGAAGCTTTCTTT,CASSQHRGRGTEAFF
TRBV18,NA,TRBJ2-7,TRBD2,TGTGCCAGCTCACGGGGACTAGCGGACTCCTACGAGCAGTACTTC,CASSRGLADSYEQYF
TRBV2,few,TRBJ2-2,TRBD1,TGTGCCAGCAGTGAACGGACAGGGGGCTGGACCGGGGAGCTGTTTTTT,CASSERTGGWTGELFF
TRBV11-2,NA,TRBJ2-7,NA,TGTGCCAGCAGCCGAGCACCGGGACTCGACTCCTACGAGCAGTACTTC,CASSRAPGLDSYEQYF
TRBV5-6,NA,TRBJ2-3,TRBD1,TGTGCCAGCAGCACCGGACAGGGAGCAGATACGCAGTATTTT,CASSTGQGADTQYF
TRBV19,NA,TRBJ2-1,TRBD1,TGTGCCAGTAGTGCCGACAGGGGGGGTAGTGAGCAGTTCTTC,CASSADRGGSEQFF
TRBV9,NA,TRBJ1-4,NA,TGTGCCAGCAGCGTAGATTTAGAGGAAGGCGAAAAACTGTTTTTT,CASSVDLEEGEKLFF
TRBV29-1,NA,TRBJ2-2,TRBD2,TGCAGCGTTAGTCTCGCGGGAGGGCCCGGGGAGCTGTTTTTT,CSVSLAGGPGELFF
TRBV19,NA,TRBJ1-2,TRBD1,TGTGCCAGTAGTATAGACGGATCCTCCGGGACAGGGAATGGCTACACCTTC,CASSIDGSSGTGNGYTF
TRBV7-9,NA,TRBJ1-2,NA,TGTGCCAGCAGCTCCGAGGACTATGGCTACACCTTC,CASSSEDYGYTF
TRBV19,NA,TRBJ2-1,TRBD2,TGTGCCAGTAGTATAGATATCCTAGCGGGAGGGGACTGGGGTGAGCAGTTCTTC,CASSIDILAGGDWGEQFF
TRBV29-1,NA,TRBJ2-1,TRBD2,TGCAGCGTGTCCACGGGACTAGCGTACAATGAGCAGTTCTTC,CSVSTGLAYNEQFF
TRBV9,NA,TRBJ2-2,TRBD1,TGTGCCAGCAGCGTAAGGGGGGGACAGGGGGCCGCCGGGGAGCTGTTTTTT,CASSVRGGQGAAGELFF
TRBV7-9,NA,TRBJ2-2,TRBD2,TGTGCCAGCAGCCGGGGAGGGCTCACCGGGGAGCTGTTTTTT,CASSRGGLTGELFF
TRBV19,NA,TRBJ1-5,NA,TGTGCCAGTAGTATACCCTATTCGGGGAACGGCAATCAGCCCCAGCATTTT,CASSIPYSGNGNQPQHF
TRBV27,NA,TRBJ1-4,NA,TGTGCCAGCAGCCTGTTTGGGACCGCGGACAGATGGGAAAAACTGTTTTTT,CASSLFGTADRWEKLFF
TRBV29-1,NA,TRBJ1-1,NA,TGCAGCGTTGAGTGGGGGGACACTGAAGCTTTCTTT,CSVEWGDTEAFF
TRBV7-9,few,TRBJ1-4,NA,TGTGCCAGCAGCTTAGGCGGTATTAATGAAAAACTGTTTTTT,CASSLGGINEKLFF
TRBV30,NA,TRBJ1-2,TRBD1,TGTGCCTGGAGTATAATCCGGGACAGGCGGTATGGCTACACCTTC,CAWSIIRDRRYGYTF
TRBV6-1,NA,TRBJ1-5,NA,TGTGCCAGCAGTGAAGGGAGCAGGGCCAATCAGCCCCAGCATTTT,CASSEGSRANQPQHF
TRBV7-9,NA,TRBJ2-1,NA,TGTGCCAGCAGCTTAGGGCTTTCCAGTTCCTACAATGAGCAGTTCTTC,CASSLGLSSSYNEQFF
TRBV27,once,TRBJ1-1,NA,TGTGCCAGCAGTTTAGTCCCAGGGAAGAACACTGAAGCTTTCTTT,CASSLVPGKNTEAFF
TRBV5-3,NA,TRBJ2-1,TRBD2,TGTGCCAGAAGCTTGGCCGGGCTAGCGGGTCCCCTTGGTAATGAGCAGTTCTTC,CARSLAGLAGPLGNEQFF
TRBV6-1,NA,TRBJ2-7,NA,TGTGCCAGCAGGAGGGTCTACGAGCAGTACTTC,CASRRVYEQYF
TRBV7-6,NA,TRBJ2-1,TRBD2,TGTGCCAGCAGCTTATATACGGGAGGGCGAGGCAATGAGCAGTTCTTC,CASSLYTGGRGNEQFF
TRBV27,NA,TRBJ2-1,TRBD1,TGTGCCAGCAGTTTTTTCGGGACAGGGGGGAGCAATGAGCAGTTCTTC,CASSFFGTGGSNEQFF
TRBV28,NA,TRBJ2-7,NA,TGTGCCAGCAGTTTTCTAGACAGGATACGAGAAGAGCAGTACTTC,CASSFLDRIREEQYF